These 32 T cell receptor beta chains were all obtained from the same sample, sequenced in a study of cytomegalovirus exposure and HLA in healthy donors. Assay: immunoSEQ multiplex PCR; the TCRdb copy retains only in-frame clones and omits some. The top ten hold roughly 3% of the sample, which has approximately 150,000 clones, under 95% seen once. The source material was PBMCs. These receptors originate from a woman younger than 35 in good health and CMV-seropositive.

The CDR3 spells CATKGAENLNTEAFF. Here the CDR3 DNA reads TGTGCCACTAAGGGGGCCGAGAACTTGAACACTGAAGCTTTCTTT. The genes are TRBV7-6 and TRBJ1-1; 7 nucleotides match TRBD1. This CDR3 spans 15 amino acids. With V trimmed by 10 bases and J by 0 bases, 11 bases remained unmatched. The V gene's germline CDR1 is SGHVS and CDR2 FNYEAQ.

The chain links TRBV27 to TRBJ2-7; 8 nucleotides align to TRBD1. The V gene's germline CDR1 is MNHEY and CDR2 SMNVEV (reference sequence). This CDR3 spans 15 amino acids. Germline trimming cut 4 bases from V and 4 bases from J; bases unmatched to any gene: 9. The chain's CDR3 is CASSSYLDRGYEQYF. DNA for the CDR3: TGTGCCAGCAGTTCGTACCTTGACAGGGGATACGAGCAGTACTTC.

V is TRBV5-1 and J is TRBJ2-4, with unresolved D. The CDR3 runs to 14 residues. CDR1 is SGHRS, CDR2 YFSETQ, per germline. The V end lost 2 bases, the J end lost 0 bases, and 6 bases lay between the germline ends. This CDR3 is CASSFGGAKNIQYF. CDR3 sequence (DNA): TGCGCCAGCAGCTTCGGTGGAGCCAAAAACATTCAGTACTTC.

The J gene is TRBJ2-1, the V gene TRBV6-5; 10 bases agree with TRBD2. Germline loops: CDR1 MNHEY, CDR2 SVGAGI. Trimming took 2 bases from V and 6 from J; bases not matched to a gene: 4. The CDR3 is 15 amino acids. CDR3 in DNA: TGTGCCAGCAGTTACGGTACTAGCGGGACCAATGAGCAGTTCTTC. Translated: CASSYGTSGTNEQFF.

The V and J genes are TRBV7-9 and TRBJ2-7; perhaps TRBD2 as D (5 bases). Trimming shortened V by 2 bases and J by 3 bases, and 8 bases separated the two germline ends. Germline CDR1 SEHNR, CDR2 FQNEAQ (reference sequence). The CDR3 is 13 residues long. This CDR3 reads CASSLRGIYEQYF. The DNA of the CDR3 is TGTGCCAGCAGCTTAAGAGGGATCTACGAGCAGTACTTC.

This chain uses TRBV6-6 with TRBJ1-1, with a tentative D call TRBD1 (5 bases). Germline V gene sequence: CDR1 MNHNY, CDR2 SVGAGI (reference sequence). CDR3 length: 14 amino acids. V lost 0 bases, J lost 3 bases, and 8 bases lay in between. The CDR3 here is CASSYSVRDTEAFF. CDR3 sequence (DNA): TGTGCCAGCAGTTACTCGGTCAGGGACACTGAAGCTTTCTTT.

V is TRBV28 and J is TRBJ2-7; D gene ambiguous. The V and J ends lost 5 bases and 0 bases respectively, with 5 bases between them. This CDR3 has 12 amino acids. Per germline, CDR1 MDHEN and CDR2 SYDVKM. The CDR3: CASSLSSYEQYF. The CDR3 nucleotides read TGTGCCAGCAGTCTCAGCTCCTACGAGCAGTACTTC.

This chain joins TRBV4-1 and TRBJ2-5; D ambiguous. The CDR3 is 17 residues long. V lost 2 bases to trimming and J lost 7 bases, with 23 bases between them. Germline values: CDR1 MGHRA, CDR2 YSYEKL. The CDR3 protein is CASSQTGGRTQSGTQYF. CDR3 sequence (DNA): TGCGCCAGCAGCCAAACCGGCGGAAGAACGCAGTCGGGGACCCAGTACTTC.

The chain joins TRBV18 to TRBJ1-2; D is perhaps TRBD1 (5 bases). Germline V gene data show CDR1 as KGHSH and CDR2 as LQKENI. V was trimmed by 0 bases and J by 5 bases, leaving 25 bases between them. The CDR3 loop spans 19 amino acids. CDR3 region: CASSPPIVAGLVEYYGYTF. The DNA for the CDR3 is TGTGCCAGCTCACCACCGATCGTGGCAGGGCTCGTTGAATATTATGGCTACACCTTC.

V gene TRBV30 combines with J gene TRBJ2-3, with D perhaps TRBD2 (7 bases). CDR3 size: 15 residues. Trimming removed 5 bases at V and 6 bases at J, with 21 bases between. CDR1 is GTSNPN and CDR2 is SVGIG in the germline V gene (reference sequence). The CDR3 loop reads CAWASGAGAPDTQYF. The CDR3 nucleotides read TGTGCCTGGGCGTCGGGCGCGGGGGCCCCCGATACGCAGTATTTT.

This sequence joins TRBV11-2 and TRBJ2-5; a possible D gene is TRBD1 (6 bases). Between the trimmed V and J ends, which lost 4 bases and 7 bases, there was a span of 13 bases. Germline CDR1 reads SGHAT; CDR2 reads FQNNGV. This CDR3 contains 13 residues. The CDR3 sequence is CASSSHREGTQYF. The CDR3 DNA reads as TGTGCCAGCAGCTCCCACAGGGAAGGGACCCAGTACTTC.

The rearrangement joins TRBV13 to TRBJ2-7, with a weak D call TRBD2 (5 bases). The CDR3 is made up of 15 amino acids. CDR1 is PRHDT, CDR2 FYEKMQ, per germline (reference sequence). With 1 base removed from V and 5 bases from J, the gap between germline ends came to 15 bases. This CDR3 is CASSLVRGSFHEQYF. CDR3 DNA: TGTGCCAGCAGCTTAGTCCGGGGTAGCTTCCACGAGCAGTACTTC.

This rearrangement joins TRBV20-1 to TRBJ1-3; D might be TRBD1 (5 bases). This CDR3 spans 11 amino acids. The V gene lost 3 bases and the J gene lost 10 bases, with 10 bases spanning the gap. Germline CDR1 and CDR2: DFQATT and SNEGSKA (reference sequence). The CDR3 DNA sequence: TGCAGTGCTAGTTTCAGGGAAACCATATATTTT. This encodes CSASFRETIYF.

The chain links TRBV7-9 to TRBJ1-3; unclear D gene. V was pared by 7 bases and J by 3 bases, with 16 bases between. Germline V gene lookup returns CDR1 SEHNR and CDR2 FQNEAQ (reference sequence). The CDR3 length is 15 residues. The CDR3 sequence: CASTVERVLGNTIYF. The CDR3 DNA is TGTGCCAGCACCGTTGAGAGGGTACTTGGAAACACCATATATTTT.

With respect to this clone: The germline gene is not matched at one end of the junction; a read error may be the cause. The chain carries TRBV7-3 and TRBJ2-3; 13 bases fit TRBD2. The germline V gene has CDR1 SGHTA and CDR2 FQGTGA. The CDR3 runs 15 residues. The CDR3 nucleotides are TGTGCCAGCAGACTAGCGGGAGGGCCGGGAGATACGCTGTATTTT. As protein: CASRLAGGPGDTLYF. Using reference TRBV7-3 and TRBJ2-3 for the parts outside the CDR3, the full variable domain is GAGVSQTPSNKVTEKGKYVELRCDPISGHTALYWYRQSLGQGPEFLIYFQGTGAADDSGLPNDRFFAVRPEGSVSTLKIQRTERGDSAVYLCASRLAGGPGDTLYFGPGTRLTVL.

This chain uses TRBV7-9 with TRBJ1-1; the D gene is possibly TRBD1 (6 bases). CDR1 and CDR2 (germline): SEHNR, FQNEAQ (reference sequence). Between the trimmed V and J ends, which lost 5 bases and 1 base, there was a span of 14 bases. The CDR3 loop spans 15 amino acids. CDR3 region: CASSPITGRNTEAFF. In DNA, the CDR3 is TGTGCCAGCAGCCCGATTACAGGGCGGAACACTGAAGCTTTCTTT. Filled out from reference TRBV7-9 and TRBJ1-1, the complete variable domain reads DTGVSQNPRHKITKRGQNVTFRCDPISEHNRLYWYRQTLGQGPEFLTYFQNEAQLEKSRLLSDRFSAERPKGSFSTLEIQRTEQGDSAMYLCASSPITGRNTEAFFGQGTRLTVV.

This clone was seen only once. The CDR3 sequence is CASSPGLATGNEQFF. The CDR3 nucleotides are TGTGCCAGCTCACCAGGACTAGCAACGGGTAATGAGCAGTTCTTC. The chain has TRBV18 and TRBJ2-1; TRBD2 aligns across 8 bases. The junction had 7 bases not matched to a gene; V was cut back by 2 bases and J by 7 bases. This CDR3 is built from 15 residues. The germline V gene encodes CDR1 KGHSH and CDR2 LQKENI.

V usage is TRBV27 and J usage is TRBJ2-1; D gene unclear. Germline CDR1 is MNHEY and CDR2 is SMNVEV (reference sequence). The ends were cut back, 3 bases at V and 0 bases at J, with 9 bases in the middle. The CDR3 has 15 residues. The CDR3 DNA sequence: TGTGCCAGCAGTTTTAGGTCTAGCTCCTACAATGAGCAGTTCTTC. Its translation is CASSFRSSSYNEQFF.

Only one count was recorded for this clone. This chain links TRBV11-1 with TRBJ1-1; 9 bases line up with TRBD1. J gave up 4 bases and V 5 bases, and 11 bases lay outside the gene matches. Per the germline V gene, CDR1 is SGHAT and CDR2 is FQDESV (reference sequence). The CDR3 is 16 amino acids. CDR3 coding DNA: TGTGCCAGCAGCCCCACCGGGACAGGGCATGGCACTGAAGCTTTCTTT. Protein: CASSPTGTGHGTEAFF.

The J gene is TRBJ2-5, the V gene TRBV18; D call uncertain. The V end lost 1 base, the J end lost 2 bases, and 11 bases lay between the germline ends. The CDR3 covers 15 residues. The V gene's germline CDR1 is KGHSH and CDR2 LQKENI. The CDR3 spells CASSPQRKQQETQYF. For the CDR3, the DNA is TGTGCCAGCTCACCACAGCGTAAGCAGCAAGAGACCCAGTACTTC.

The chain couples TRBV28 to TRBJ2-5; D unresolved. CDR3 size: 11 residues. The germline CDR1 and CDR2 sequences are MDHEN and SYDVKM. The V gene lost 2 bases and the J gene lost 9 bases, with 7 bases spanning the gap. CDR3 in DNA: TGTGCCAGCAGTTTAAGCCGGGCCCAGTACTTC. This gives the protein CASSLSRAQYF.

In DNA, the CDR3 is TGTGCCAGCAGCTTAGTGAGGTGGCCAGAAGCTTTCTTT. It translates to CASSLVRWPEAFF. The chain couples TRBV7-9 to TRBJ1-1; no firm D call. The CDR3 runs 13 residues. Trimming took off 1 base at V and 8 bases at J, with 11 bases between the two ends. CDR1 and CDR2 from the germline V gene are SEHNR and FQNEAQ (reference sequence).

This chain connects TRBV10-3 to TRBJ2-7; tentatively, D is TRBD1 (7 bases). Between the trimmed V and J ends, which lost 6 bases and 2 bases, there was a span of 14 bases. Germline CDR1 is ENHRY and CDR2 is SYGVKD. The CDR3 contains 14 residues. CDR3 sequence: CAIRRDSSPYEQYF. The CDR3 DNA is TGTGCCATCAGGCGGGACAGTTCCCCCTACGAGCAGTACTTC.

The chain combines TRBV29-1 with TRBJ2-7, with 8 bases aligning to TRBD2. CDR3 length: 12 amino acids. Losses at the gene ends were 6 bases for V and 5 bases for J; bases not matched to a gene: 6. Germline CDR1 SQVTM, CDR2 ANQGSEA. CDR3 in amino acids: CSVTGGGNEQYF. The CDR3 DNA reads as TGCAGCGTGACGGGAGGGGGGAACGAGCAGTACTTC.

V and J are TRBV7-9 and TRBJ1-1; no definite D call. Germline V gene sequence: CDR1 SEHNR, CDR2 FQNEAQ (reference sequence). The CDR3 consists of 14 residues. V lost 5 bases to trimming and J lost 4 bases, with 14 bases between them. CDR3 sequence: CASSLGPEGTEAFF. CDR3 in DNA: TGTGCCAGCAGCCTGGGCCCTGAGGGCACTGAAGCTTTCTTT.

The chain joins TRBV7-9 to TRBJ2-5; 7 bases line up with TRBD2. Germline-derived CDR1 and CDR2 are SEHNR and FQNEAQ (reference sequence). V shed 3 bases, J shed 1 base, and the junction held 2 bases outside the gene matches. The CDR3 length is 14 residues. CDR3 in amino acids: CASSLREIQETQYF. CDR3 nucleotide sequence: TGTGCCAGCAGCTTGCGGGAGATCCAAGAGACCCAGTACTTC. The full variable domain, rest sourced from reference TRBV7-9 and TRBJ2-5, is DTGVSQNPRHKITKRGQNVTFRCDPISEHNRLYWYRQTLGQGPEFLTYFQNEAQLEKSRLLSDRFSAERPKGSFSTLEIQRTEQGDSAMYLCASSLREIQETQYFGPGTRLLVL.

V and J are TRBV9 and TRBJ2-3, with D maybe TRBD1 (5 bases). V was trimmed by 4 bases and J by 1 base, leaving 10 bases between them. The germline V gene encodes CDR1 SGDLS and CDR2 YYNGEE. This CDR3 has 14 amino acids. The DNA of the CDR3 is TGTGCCAGCAGCCCAGGGTTGGGCACAGATACGCAGTATTTT. It encodes CASSPGLGTDTQYF.

The CDR3 loop is CASIGLARNEQFF. For the CDR3, the DNA is TGTGCCAGTATAGGGCTAGCGAGGAATGAGCAGTTCTTC. This chain connects TRBV19 to TRBJ2-1; D might be TRBD2 (6 bases). CDR3 length equals 13 residues. V lost 7 bases, J lost 7 bases, and 14 bases lay in between. Germline values: CDR1 LNHDA, CDR2 SQIVND (reference sequence).

The chain combines TRBV19 with TRBJ1-1, with D possibly TRBD1 on 5 matching bases. The CDR3 consists of 14 residues. The germline V gene encodes CDR1 LNHDA and CDR2 SQIVND (reference sequence). V was shortened by 6 bases and J by 3 bases, with 14 bases between the two germline ends. The DNA of the CDR3 is TGTGCCAGTAGCCCCAGGGCAGCCTACACTGAAGCTTTCTTT. Translation gives CASSPRAAYTEAFF.

The chain uses TRBV6-1 and TRBJ2-5, with TRBD1 as a possible D gene (6 bases). Germline CDR1 and CDR2: MNHNS and SASEGT. CDR3 length equals 14 residues. V lost 2 bases and J 5 bases, leaving 12 bases between the germline ends. Here the CDR3 DNA reads TGTGCCAGCAGTGAATGGCAGGGGCGGGAGACCCAGTACTTC. Translating it yields CASSEWQGRETQYF.

The chain couples TRBV2 to TRBJ1-2, with 8 bases matching TRBD1. CDR1 SNHLY and CDR2 FYNNEI come from the germline V gene. The CDR3 consists of 16 residues. V shed 3 bases and J 8 bases; nucleotides not matched to a gene: 14. CDR3 residues: CASSDRRQGTPGGYTF. DNA of the CDR3: TGTGCCAGCAGTGACAGGAGACAGGGGACCCCTGGGGGCTACACCTTC.

The J gene is TRBJ2-1, the V gene TRBV29-1; 13 bases fit TRBD2. Germline lookup yields CDR1 SQVTM and CDR2 ANQGSEA. The trim removed 4 bases at V and 8 bases at J, leaving 8 bases unmatched. The CDR3 loop spans 15 amino acids. CDR3 nucleotide sequence: TGCAGCGTTGCCGGACTAGCGGGAGTGGCTCATGAGCAGTTCTTC. It yields the protein CSVAGLAGVAHEQFF.